This TCR beta chain was retrieved from a study of Tregs in tolerant kidney transplant recipients. The protocol was immunoSEQ multiplex PCR, while the TCRdb copy is restricted to in-frame clones and leaves out a portion. Found here are tens of thousands of clones, over 70% of them singletons; the top ten hold around 5.5%. This clone was counted only a few times. Thawed PBMCs were FACS-sorted into unstimulated CD4+CD25+CD127- regulatory T cells, CD4+CD25- non-regulatory cells, CD4 and CD8 cells. CDR1 MNHEY and CDR2 SVGAGI come from the germline V gene. CDR3 size: 13 residues. Trimming shortened V by 0 bases and J by 5 bases, and 8 bases separated the two germline ends.

The chain couples TRBV6-5 to TRBJ2-7; the D gene is possibly TRBD2 (5 bases). Sample: CD4+ T cells from blood. The sequence derives from a human donor in good health. CDR3 residues: CASSYSFGNEQYF. The CDR3, as DNA: TGTGCCAGCAGTTACTCATTCGGGAACGAGCAGTACTTC.